Described below is a single TCR beta chain sequence and its context. Its antigen is as yet unknown. This table comes from immunoSEQ multiplex PCR, and its TCRdb copy is limited to in-frame clones, with some not included. The top ten hold roughly 8.2% of the sample, which has tens of thousands of clones, 70% to 90% seen once. The investigators sampled blood at baseline, at cycle 4 day 1, and at cycle 7 day 1. This entry comes from a study of OX40 agonist ivuxolimab in advanced cancers. In the study overall: Three patients responded partially, comprising one with hepatocellular carcinoma and two with cutaneous melanoma. Whole-study results and caveats: The study observed clonal expansion of CD4+ and CD8+ blood T cells by week 6 at 0.1 to 3.0 mg/kg.

CDR3 size: 13 residues. Germline V CDR1 and CDR2: SNHLY, FYNNEI. The V gene lost 11 bases and the J gene lost 7 bases, with 15 bases spanning the gap. The source material was CD4+ or CD8+ T cells sorted from blood, sampled in a trial of the OX40 agonist ivuxolimab. The rearrangement uses TRBV2 and TRBJ1-6; D possibly corresponds to TRBD1 (5 bases). The sequence derives from an adult with an advanced solid tumor such as melanoma, head and neck, liver or kidney cancer. CDR3 protein: CAQAGAENSPLHF. CDR3 nucleotide sequence: TGTGCCCAGGCCGGGGCCGAAAATTCACCCCTCCACTTT.